Shown below are 17 T cell receptor beta chains from a single sample sequenced in a study of Graves' ophthalmopathy and Graves' hyperthyroidism. Transcripts of RNA were the source for amplifying TCR beta CDR3 regions. RT-PCR with HTBI primers came first, then second-round multiplex PCR. TCRdb itself ran the multiplex PCR reads through MiXCR, one entry per CDR3 protein. The data contain roughly 700,000 distinct CDR3 sequences, approximately 40% of them singletons. The sample consisted of peripheral blood. Receptors were obtained from an adult man with Graves' ophthalmopathy.

Many counts were recorded for this clonotype. This sequence joins TRBV7-6 and TRBJ2-7, with D tentatively TRBD1 or TRBD2 (5 bases each). CDR1 and CDR2 from the germline V gene are SGHVS and FNYEAQ. Trimming removed 3 bases at V and 5 bases at J, with 14 bases between. CDR3 length: 14 amino acids. The CDR3 spells CASSLVKGSDEQYF. CDR3 DNA sequence: TGTGCCAGCAGCTTGGTAAAGGGGAGTGACGAGCAGTACTTC. Full variable domain (remainder filled in from reference TRBV7-6 and TRBJ2-7): GAGVSQSPRYKVTKRGQDVALRCDPISGHVSLYWYRQALGQGPEFLTYFNYEAQQDKSGLPNDRFSAERPEGSISTLTIQRTEQRDSAMYRCASSLVKGSDEQYFGPGTRLTVT.

A few counts support this clonotype. The rearrangement joins TRBV28 to TRBJ2-5; D gene ambiguous. CDR1 is MDHEN and CDR2 is SYDVKM in the germline V gene. The CDR3 contains 11 residues. Trimming pared 3 bases from V and 7 bases from J, leaving 6 bases between. CDR3 DNA sequence: TGTGCCAGCAGTTTTAAAGGGACCCAGTACTTC. Translation gives CASSFKGTQYF.

A word on this clonotype: The junction differs from germline at one of its ends, possibly a read error. The J gene is TRBJ1-1, the V gene TRBV10-3; the D gene is possibly TRBD1 (6 bases). Germline assignment: CDR1 ENHRY and CDR2 SYGVKD. The CDR3 runs 15 residues. DNA of the CDR3: TGTGCCATCAGCTTAGGGGGGCTGGGAAGCACTGAAGCTCTCTTT. Translation: CAISLGGLGSTEALF.

The chain carries TRBV4-2 and TRBJ1-2; no reliable D call. The V end was cut by 4 bases, the J end by 4 bases, with 13 bases between. Per germline, CDR1 LGHNA and CDR2 YNFKEQ. The CDR3 is made up of 14 amino acids. CDR3 sequence (DNA): TGTGCCAGCAGCCCCCCCCGGGGTATCTATGGCTACACCTTC. The encoded protein is CASSPPRGIYGYTF.

The chain links TRBV11-2 to TRBJ2-6, with TRBD2 matching 7 bases. The CDR3 loop spans 17 amino acids. Trimming cost V 3 bases and J 2 bases; bases outside gene matches: 7. Germline V CDR1 and CDR2: SGHAT, FQNNGV. CDR3 nucleotide sequence: TGTGCCAGCAGCTTCGAGGGAGGGCCCGCTGGGGCCAACGTCCTGACTTTC. Its translation: CASSFEGGPAGANVLTF. The full variable domain, with the rest looked up from reference TRBV11-2 and TRBJ2-6, is EAGVAQSPRYKIIEKRQSVAFWCNPISGHATLYWYQQILGQGPKLLIQFQNNGVVDDSQLPKDRFSAERLKGVDSTLKIQPAKLEDSAVYLCASSFEGGPAGANVLTFGAGSRLTVL.

This clonotype has a count of ten or more. This chain uses TRBV7-2 with TRBJ1-2; possibly TRBD1 for D (5 bases). V lost 1 base and J lost 0, with 6 bases in between. From germline, CDR1 is SGHTA and CDR2 FQGNSA. The CDR3 consists of 14 residues. DNA for the CDR3: TGTGCCAGCAGCTTAGGGGGGACTAACTATGGCTACACCTTC. The encoded protein is CASSLGGTNYGYTF. Drawing the rest from reference TRBV7-2 and TRBJ1-2, the complete variable domain is GAGVSQSPSNKVTEKGKDVELRCDPISGHTALYWYRQSLGQGLEFLIYFQGNSAPDKSGLPSDRFSAERTGGSVSTLTIQRTQQEDSAVYLCASSLGGTNYGYTFGSGTRLTVV.

The chain joins TRBV20-1 to TRBJ2-7; no clear D. Trimming cost V 6 bases and J 6 bases, with 15 bases left between them. The CDR3 spans 12 residues. CDR1 is DFQATT and CDR2 is SNEGSKA in the germline V gene (reference sequence). CDR3 in amino acids: CSASPPAREQYF. The CDR3 DNA is TGCAGTGCCTCCCCGCCAGCGCGCGAGCAGTACTTC.

This clonotype has ten or more counts. The CDR3 DNA sequence: TGCAGTGCTTGGGACAGGGACCTGAACACTGAAGCTTTCTTT. Protein product: CSAWDRDLNTEAFF. The chain couples TRBV20-1 to TRBJ1-1; 9 bases are shared with TRBD1. J lost 0 bases, V lost 5 bases, and 4 bases had no gene match. The germline V gene encodes CDR1 DFQATT and CDR2 SNEGSKA (reference sequence). The CDR3 totals 14 residues.

The V call is TRBV6-5, the J call TRBJ1-6; D gene uncertain. Germline V gene lookup returns CDR1 MNHEY and CDR2 SVGAGI. V dropped 4 bases and J dropped 8 bases, with 15 bases sitting between them. There are 15 residues in the CDR3. CDR3 sequence: CASSSLLSTDSPLHF. CDR3 nucleotides: TGTGCCAGCAGTTCCCTCCTTTCTACGGATTCACCCCTCCACTTT.

This clonotype came up many times. V and J are TRBV20-1 and TRBJ1-5; D not certain. V was trimmed by 3 bases and J by 2 bases, leaving 11 bases between them. Germline V gene sequence: CDR1 DFQATT, CDR2 SNEGSKA (reference sequence). The CDR3 consists of 14 residues. CDR3 amino acids: CSASPGIGNQPQHF. DNA of the CDR3: TGCAGTGCTAGCCCTGGGATTGGCAATCAGCCCCAGCATTTT.

This clonotype turned up a few times. V and J are TRBV25-1 and TRBJ1-2; D gene uncertain. This CDR3 is built from 12 residues. V was cut by 5 bases and J by 4 bases, with 8 bases left in between. CDR1 is MGHDK, CDR2 SYGVNS, per germline. CDR3 sequence: CASSFGFYGYTF. In nucleotides, the CDR3 is TGTGCCAGCAGTTTCGGTTTCTATGGCTACACCTTC.

As to this clonotype: A much bigger clone sits one base away, suggesting this may be a read error. The J gene is TRBJ1-1, the V gene TRBV14; D possibly corresponds to TRBD1 (5 bases). CDR3 size: 13 residues. The ends were cut back, 1 base at V and 6 bases at J, with 9 bases in the middle. In germline, CDR1 is SGHDN, CDR2 FVKESK. CDR3 nucleotides: TGTGCCAGCAGCCAAGCAGGGTGGGCTGAAGCTTTCTTT. It encodes CASSQAGWAEAFF.

This clonotype was observed many times. The J gene is TRBJ2-7, the V gene TRBV20-1, with D unresolved. V shed 2 bases and J shed 4 bases, with 9 bases lying between them. From germline, CDR1 is DFQATT and CDR2 SNEGSKA (reference sequence). The CDR3 totals 12 residues. CDR3 nucleotide sequence: TGCAGTGCTAGAAGTCCAGCGTACGAGCAGTACTTC. Its translation: CSARSPAYEQYF.

Only a few counts were recorded for this clonotype. The rearrangement links TRBV29-1 to TRBJ2-2; unclear D gene. From germline, CDR1 is SQVTM and CDR2 ANQGSEA. Trimming shortened V by 6 bases and J by 2 bases, and 13 bases separated the two germline ends. The length of the CDR3 is 14 residues. The CDR3 DNA is TGCAGCGTGGGCCCAACCCAAAACACCGGGGAGCTGTTTTTT. Its protein product is CSVGPTQNTGELFF.

A few counts support this clonotype. Since a much larger clone is just one base distant, this may be a read error. The CDR3 bases are TGTGCCAGCAGTGGTAGGGCGGGAGTTGAGACCCAGTACTTC. Its protein is CASSGRAGVETQYF. This chain connects TRBV25-1 to TRBJ2-5, with TRBD2 matching 7 bases. The CDR3 runs 14 residues. Germline V gene data show CDR1 as MGHDK and CDR2 as SYGVNS. V was clipped by 4 bases and J by 5 bases; unmatched bases: 7.

The CDR3 DNA reads TGTGCCAGTACGAAATCCCAGGCAGGGGGCTTCGGGACCCAGTACTTC. Its translation: CASTKSQAGGFGTQYF. The V and J genes are TRBV19 and TRBJ2-5; the match to TRBD1 covers 8 bases. V dropped 7 bases and J dropped 7; count of bases not matched to a gene: 17. From germline, CDR1 is LNHDA and CDR2 SQIVND (reference sequence). This CDR3 is 16 amino acids long.

Many counts were recorded for this clonotype. The chain has TRBV7-9 and TRBJ1-5; D unclear. This CDR3 is built from 13 residues. Germline CDR1 reads SEHNR; CDR2 reads FQNEAQ (reference sequence). V dropped 1 base and J dropped 5 bases, with 6 bases sitting between them. In DNA, the CDR3 is TGTGCCAGCAGCTTAGGGCTCGATCAGCCCCAGCATTTT. Translation: CASSLGLDQPQHF. Drawing the rest from reference TRBV7-9 and TRBJ1-5, the complete variable domain is DTGVSQNPRHKITKRGQNVTFRCDPISEHNRLYWYRQTLGQGPEFLTYFQNEAQLEKSRLLSDRFSAERPKGSFSTLEIQRTEQGDSAMYLCASSLGLDQPQHFGDGTRLSIL.